The entry that follows covers one TCR beta chain sequence. Its cognate antigen is unknown. These data come from a study of shared clonotypes between healthy human individuals. For the study at large: Per donor, CD8 memory used one plate, CD8 naive used two, CD4 memory used three and CD4 naive used three.

Deletions cut 1 base from V and 5 bases from J, with 9 bases between. This CDR3 is built from 13 residues. CDR1 and CDR2 (germline): SGDLS, YYNGEE. Study observations and caveats: Sequencing of the sorted subsets was shown by rarefaction to be incomplete despite large depth. Generally, naive subsets came out with larger estimated richness than memory subsets.

Participating donors were healthy, HIV-negative adults free of recent acute infections or vaccinations. This table comes from immunoSEQ multiplex PCR, and its TCRdb copy is limited to in-frame clones, with some not included. Among around 1.5 million clones listed, under 99% were seen once. Sequenced input: naive CD4+ T cells sorted from blood. Subset described: CD45RA+ positively selected. This chain joins TRBV9 and TRBJ2-5, with D uncertain. The source is a man aged 25 to 40 in good health. The CDR3: CASSVHEVETQYF. DNA for the CDR3: TGTGCCAGCAGCGTACACGAGGTGGAGACCCAGTACTTC. Drawing the rest from reference TRBV9 and TRBJ2-5, the complete variable domain is DSGVTQTPKHLITATGQRVTLRCSPRSGDLSVYWYQQSLDQGLQFLIQYYNGEERAKGNILERFSAQQFPDLHSELNLSSLELGDSALYFCASSVHEVETQYFGPGTRLLVL.